Listed here is a single T cell receptor (beta chain). Its antigen is not identified. There were only healthy Caucasians among the donors. CDR1 is DFQATT and CDR2 is SNEGSKA in the germline V gene (reference sequence). The CDR3 spans 10 residues. Trimming stripped 3 bases from V and 8 bases from J, with 7 bases between. The sample is drawn from a study of identical twins. Study results and limitations: Twin-shared out-of-frame alpha sequences were enriched for low generation probability.

TCRdb called the 5' RACE reads again in MiXCR, with one record for every CDR3 protein. The top ten clones hold around 3.2% of a sample with 570,000 or so distinct CDR3 sequences, approximately 9.6% of them seen once. Separately, the same data were catalogued under a study of yellow fever vaccine responses in identical twins. Per that study: Twins' vaccine T cell response reportedly seemed partly convergent, partly personalized.

This receptor was obtained from a woman aged 18 to 35 in good health. The chain has TRBV20-1 and TRBJ1-2; D is possibly TRBD1 (5 bases). Sequenced material: PBMCs. The DNA for the CDR3 is TGCAGTGCTAGCCGGGACGGCTACACCTTC. This codes for CSASRDGYTF.